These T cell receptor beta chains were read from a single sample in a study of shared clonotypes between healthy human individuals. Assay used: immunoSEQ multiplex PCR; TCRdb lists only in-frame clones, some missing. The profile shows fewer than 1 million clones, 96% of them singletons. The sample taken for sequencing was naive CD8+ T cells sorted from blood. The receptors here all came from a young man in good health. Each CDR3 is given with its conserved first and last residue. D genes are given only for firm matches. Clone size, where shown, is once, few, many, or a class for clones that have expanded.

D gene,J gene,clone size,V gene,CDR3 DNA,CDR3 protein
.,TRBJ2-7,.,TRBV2,TGTGCCAGCAAGGATGTGGTCAGCGGGGAGCAGTACTTC,CASKDVVSGEQYF
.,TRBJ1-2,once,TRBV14,TGTGCCAGCAGCCTCCTAAACGCCGAGGATGGCTACACCTTC,CASSLLNAEDGYTF
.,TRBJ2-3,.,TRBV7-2,TGTGCCAGCAGCCAACGGACACGCCCTAGCACAGATACGCAGTATTTT,CASSQRTRPSTDTQYF
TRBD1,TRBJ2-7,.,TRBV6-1,TGTGCCAGCAGTGATGCCGACAGGGGGCGTTTGGCCGAGCAGTACTTC,CASSDADRGRLAEQYF
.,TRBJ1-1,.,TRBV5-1,TGCGCCAGCAGCTCTGACAGTGAAGCTTTCTTT,CASSSDSEAFF
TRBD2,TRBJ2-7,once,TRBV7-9,TGTGCCAGCAGCTTTAGGGAGGGCCACTACGAGCAGTACTTC,CASSFREGHYEQYF
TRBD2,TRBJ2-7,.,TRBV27,TGTGCCAGCAGTCCTCAAGCGGGACCTTACGAGCAGTACTTC,CASSPQAGPYEQYF
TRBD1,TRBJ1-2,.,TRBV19,TGTGCCAGTACCACCGCTAATTATCGGGACAGAGTAAACTATGGCTACACCTTC,CASTTANYRDRVNYGYTF
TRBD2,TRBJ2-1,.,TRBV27,TGTGCCACCAGGAGCGGGAGTGGGTATGAGCAGTTCTTC,CATRSGSGYEQFF
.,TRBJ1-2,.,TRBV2,TGTGCCAGCAGATCGGACGGGGATTATGGCTACACCTTC,CASRSDGDYGYTF
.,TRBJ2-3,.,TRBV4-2,TGTGCCAGCAGCGGAGATACGCAGTATTTT,CASSGDTQYF
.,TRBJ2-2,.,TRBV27,TGTGCCAGCAAGGACGGCTTGGCCGGGGAGCTGTTTTTT,CASKDGLAGELFF
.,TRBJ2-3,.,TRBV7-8,TGTGCCAGCAGCTTCGTTGGGAACACAGATACGCAGTATTTT,CASSFVGNTDTQYF
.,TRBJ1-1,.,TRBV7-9,TGTGCCAGCAGCTTTAGGGGTCTGGGGAACACTGAAGCTTTCTTT,CASSFRGLGNTEAFF
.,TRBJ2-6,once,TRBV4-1,TGCGCCAGCAGCCAAATCTCTGGGGCCAACGTCCTGACTTTC,CASSQISGANVLTF
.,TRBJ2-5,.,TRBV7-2,TGTGCCAGCAGCCGAAATCGAGGTTTAGAGACCCAGTACTTC,CASSRNRGLETQYF
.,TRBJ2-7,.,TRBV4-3,TGCGCCAGCAGCCAAGATTGGGTTACTACCTACGAGCAGTACTTC,CASSQDWVTTYEQYF
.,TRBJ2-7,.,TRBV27,TGTGCCAGCAGTCCCTCCGGGGGCATCTACGAGCAGTACTTC,CASSPSGGIYEQYF
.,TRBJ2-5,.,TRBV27,TGTGCCAGCAGTTTTGCGGGATCAGAGACCCAGTACTTC,CASSFAGSETQYF
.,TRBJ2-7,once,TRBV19,TGTGCCAGTAGTTCTGTGGACGAGCAGTACTTC,CASSSVDEQYF
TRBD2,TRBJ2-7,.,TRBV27,TGTGCCAGCAGTAAAACTAGCGGGCCTCATCTCTACGAGCAGTACTTC,CASSKTSGPHLYEQYF
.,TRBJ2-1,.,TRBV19,TGTGCCAGTAGTCCTCTCAGGGTAACCCGCGAGAATGAGCAGTTCTTC,CASSPLRVTRENEQFF
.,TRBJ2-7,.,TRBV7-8,TGTGCCAGCAGCCCGGGGGGCCGCTCCTACGAGCAGTACTTC,CASSPGGRSYEQYF
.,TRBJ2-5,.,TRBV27,TGTGCCAGCAGGACCGTCAGGACGGGGTCGAAAGAGACCCAGTACTTC,CASRTVRTGSKETQYF
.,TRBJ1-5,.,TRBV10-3,TGTGCCATCAGTGAGGACATCTACAATCAGCCCCAGCATTTT,CAISEDIYNQPQHF
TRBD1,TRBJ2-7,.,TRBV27,TGTGCCAGCAGTCTCCTAGGGACAGGGGGAACCTACGAGCAGTACTTC,CASSLLGTGGTYEQYF
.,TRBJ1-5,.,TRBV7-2,TGTGCCAGCAGCGGGATGGATCAGCCCCAGCATTTT,CASSGMDQPQHF
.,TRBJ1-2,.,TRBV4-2,TGTGCCAGCAGCCAAGATTTTTGGCCCCCCGGCTACGATAACTATGGCTACACCTTC,CASSQDFWPPGYDNYGYTF
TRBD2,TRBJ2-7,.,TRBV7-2,TGTGCCAGCAGCTTTATCAGCGGGAGTATGGACGAGCAGTACTTC,CASSFISGSMDEQYF